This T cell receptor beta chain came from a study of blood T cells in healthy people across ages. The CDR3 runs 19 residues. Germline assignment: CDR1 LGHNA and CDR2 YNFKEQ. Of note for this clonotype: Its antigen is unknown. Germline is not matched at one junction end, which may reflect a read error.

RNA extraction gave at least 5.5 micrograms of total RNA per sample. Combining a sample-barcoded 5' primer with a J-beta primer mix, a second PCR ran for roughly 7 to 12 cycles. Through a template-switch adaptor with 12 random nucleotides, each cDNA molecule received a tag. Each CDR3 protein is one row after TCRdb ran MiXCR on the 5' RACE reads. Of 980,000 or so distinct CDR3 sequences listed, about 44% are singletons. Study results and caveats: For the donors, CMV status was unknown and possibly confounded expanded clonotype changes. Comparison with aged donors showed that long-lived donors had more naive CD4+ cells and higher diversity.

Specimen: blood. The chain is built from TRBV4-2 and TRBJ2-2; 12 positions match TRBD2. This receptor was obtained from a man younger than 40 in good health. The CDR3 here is CASSQEVGLAGGNPGELFF. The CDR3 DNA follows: TGTGCCAGCAGCCAAGAAGTTGGTCTAGCGGGGGGGAACCCCGGGGAGCTGTTTTTT.